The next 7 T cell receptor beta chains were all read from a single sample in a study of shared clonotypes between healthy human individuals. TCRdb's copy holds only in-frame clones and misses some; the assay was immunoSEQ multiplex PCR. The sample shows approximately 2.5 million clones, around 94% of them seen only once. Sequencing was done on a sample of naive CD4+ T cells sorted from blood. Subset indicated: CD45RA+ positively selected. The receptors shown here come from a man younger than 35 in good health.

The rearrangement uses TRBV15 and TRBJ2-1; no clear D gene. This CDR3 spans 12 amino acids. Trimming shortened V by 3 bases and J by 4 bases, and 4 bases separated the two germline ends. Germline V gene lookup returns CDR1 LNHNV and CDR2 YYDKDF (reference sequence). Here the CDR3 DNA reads TGTGCCACCAGCAGGGGTTACAATGAGCAGTTCTTC. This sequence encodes CATSRGYNEQFF. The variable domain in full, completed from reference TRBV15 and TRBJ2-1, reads DAMVIQNPRYQVTQFGKPVTLSCSQTLNHNVMYWYQQKSSQAPKLLFHYYDKDFNNEADTPDNFQSRRPNTSFCFLDIRSPGLGDTAMYLCATSRGYNEQFFGPGTRLTVL.

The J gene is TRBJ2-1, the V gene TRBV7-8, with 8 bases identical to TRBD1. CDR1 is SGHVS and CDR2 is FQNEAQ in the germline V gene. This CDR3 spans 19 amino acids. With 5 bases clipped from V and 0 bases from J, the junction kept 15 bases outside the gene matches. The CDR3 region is CASSVRDRMLADSYNEQFF. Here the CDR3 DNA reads TGTGCCAGCAGCGTCCGGGACAGGATGTTGGCGGACTCCTACAATGAGCAGTTCTTC.

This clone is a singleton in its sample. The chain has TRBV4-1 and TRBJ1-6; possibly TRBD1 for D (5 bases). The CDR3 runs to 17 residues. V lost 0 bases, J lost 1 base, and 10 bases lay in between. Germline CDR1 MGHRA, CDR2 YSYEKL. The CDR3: CASSQDGGVSYNSPLHF. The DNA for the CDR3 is TGCGCCAGCAGCCAAGACGGGGGGGTGTCCTATAATTCACCCCTCCACTTT.

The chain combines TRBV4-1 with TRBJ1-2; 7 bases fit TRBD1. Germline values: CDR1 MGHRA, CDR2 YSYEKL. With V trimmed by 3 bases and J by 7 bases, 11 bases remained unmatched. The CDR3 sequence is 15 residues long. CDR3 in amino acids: CASSHEGQRSGGYTF. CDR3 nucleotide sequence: TGCGCCAGCAGCCACGAGGGACAGCGAAGCGGTGGCTACACCTTC.

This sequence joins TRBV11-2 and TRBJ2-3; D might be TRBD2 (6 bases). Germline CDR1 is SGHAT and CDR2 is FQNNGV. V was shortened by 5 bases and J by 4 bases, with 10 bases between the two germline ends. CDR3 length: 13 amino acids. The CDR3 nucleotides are TGTGCCAGCAGCGCTGGAGGGGCAGATACGCAGTATTTT. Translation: CASSAGGADTQYF.

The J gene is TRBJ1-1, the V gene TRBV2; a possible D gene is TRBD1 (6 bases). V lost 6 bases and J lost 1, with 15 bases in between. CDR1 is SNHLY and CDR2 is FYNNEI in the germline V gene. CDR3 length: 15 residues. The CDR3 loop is CASSQNWDKNTEAFF. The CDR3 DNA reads TGTGCCAGCAGCCAGAACTGGGACAAGAACACTGAAGCTTTCTTT. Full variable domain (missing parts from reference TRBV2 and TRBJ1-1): EPEVTQTPSHQVTQMGQEVILRCVPISNHLYFYWYRQILGQKVEFLVSFYNNEISEKSEIFDDQFSVERPDGSNFTLKIRSTKLEDSAMYFCASSQNWDKNTEAFFGQGTRLTVV.

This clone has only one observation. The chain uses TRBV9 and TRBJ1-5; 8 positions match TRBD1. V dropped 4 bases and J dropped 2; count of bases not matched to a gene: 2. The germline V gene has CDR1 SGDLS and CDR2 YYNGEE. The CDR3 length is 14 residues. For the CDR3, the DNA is TGTGCCAGCAGCCCGGGACAGGGCAATCAGCCCCAGCATTTT. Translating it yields CASSPGQGNQPQHF.